The 3 T cell receptor beta chains below were found in one sample sequenced in a study of cytomegalovirus exposure and HLA in healthy donors (TCRdb year 2017). The library relied on the immunoSEQ multiplex PCR assay. For the multiplex PCR, a mixture combining 60 forward primers for TCR Vbeta segments and 13 reverse primers for TCR Jbeta segments was used. Not all clones reach the TCRdb copy of this immuneACCESS table, which keeps in-frame sequences only. Checked studies attribute under half of the gap to unresolved V genes and leave the rest unexplained. The sample's clone listing holds fewer than 150,000 clones. 2% to 3% of the sample rests with the top ten. Sequenced: PBMCs. These receptors came from a man in his forties in good health and CMV-seronegative.

The gene calls are TRBV6-5 and TRBJ1-5; 7 bases agree with TRBD1. The V gene end was trimmed by 6 bases and the J gene end by 3 bases; junction bases not matched to a gene: 8. The CDR3 loop spans 15 amino acids. Germline CDR1 is MNHEY and CDR2 is SVGAGI. CDR3 DNA sequence: TGTGCCAGCAGCAGGCAGGGGGGCTACAATCAGCCCCAGCATTTT. This codes for CASSRQGGYNQPQHF.

The CDR3 bases are TGTGCCAGCAGTCCCGTTCAGGTTCCCTCTGGAAACACCATATATTTT. Its protein is CASSPVQVPSGNTIYF. The genes are TRBV6-6 and TRBJ1-3; D remains unclear. This CDR3 has 16 residues. Germline V gives CDR1 MNHNY, CDR2 SVGAGI (reference sequence). Trimming removed 5 bases at V and 0 bases at J, with 14 bases between.

About this clone itself: This specimen includes other DNA sequences encoding the same CDR3. The J gene is TRBJ1-2, the V gene TRBV4-3; D unclear. The CDR3 runs to 15 residues. Trimming left V 3 bases short and J 6 bases short, with 17 bases between. Germline V gene sequence: CDR1 LGHNA, CDR2 YSLEER. The CDR3 coding sequence is TGCGCCAGCAGCCAGGCCGGCGGGGAGGAGAATGGCTACACCTTC. Its protein product is CASSQAGGEENGYTF.